The rows below give T cell receptor beta chains drawn from one sample of a study of blood T cells in healthy people across ages. Each CDR3 protein gets one entry after TCRdb re-called the 5' RACE reads with MiXCR. Counted here are approximately 690,000 distinct CDR3 sequences, around 38% occurring once; the ten biggest clones make up 25% to 35%. Sequencing was done on a sample of blood. These receptor sequences come from a man older than 75 in good health. CDR3s include the opening cysteine and the closing phenylalanine or tryptophan. D genes are given only for firm matches. Only some rows state a clone size, as once, few, many or a class for expanded clones.

v_call,j_call,clone_size,d_call,cdr3_nt,cdr3_aa
TRBV20-1,TRBJ2-5,few,.,TGCAGTGCTAAGAGCGGAGAGTACCAAGAGACCCAGTACTTC,CSAKSGEYQETQYF
TRBV6-5,TRBJ2-7,.,.,TGTGCCAGCAGTTCCAGCGCGCACGGAGCTTTCTCCTACGAGCAGTACTTC,CASSSSAHGAFSYEQYF
TRBV12-5,TRBJ2-1,few,.,TGTGCTAGTGGTTTGGTAAGGGCTGAGGGCAATGAGCAGTTCTTC,CASGLVRAEGNEQFF
TRBV6-5,TRBJ2-3,few,TRBD1,TGTGCCAGCAGCTTTACAGGGGGCCACCAGTATTTT,CASSFTGGHQYF
TRBV7-6,TRBJ1-2,many,.,TGTGCCAGCAGCTCGAGAGGGGGGTGCGGCTACACCTTC,CASSSRGGCGYTF
TRBV7-2,TRBJ1-4,.,.,TGTGCCAGCAGCTACAGGGCGTTTAATGAAAAACTGTTTTTT,CASSYRAFNEKLFF
TRBV3-1,TRBJ2-7,.,.,TGTGCCAGCAGCCCGGAGTGGGAGAGTACCCACGAGCAGTACTTC,CASSPEWESTHEQYF
TRBV3-1,TRBJ2-1,.,TRBD2,TGTGCCAGCAGTCGGACTAGCGCCTCTACAAATGAGCAGTTCTTC,CASSRTSASTNEQFF
TRBV29-1,TRBJ2-5,many,.,TGCAGCGTCAAACAGGGGAGGCAGACCCAGTACTTC,CSVKQGRQTQYF
TRBV21-1,TRBJ2-5,.,.,TGTGCCAGCAGTTTGGCCAGGGGGGAAGAGACCCAGTACTTC,CASSLARGEETQYF
TRBV5-1,TRBJ2-5,few,.,TGCGCCAGCAGCTCTGCAGGGATGGGCCAAGAGACCCAGTACTTC,CASSSAGMGQETQYF
TRBV6-6,TRBJ2-7,few,TRBD2,TGTGCCAGCAGCCCGGGACTGGCGGGAGGGCGTTACGAGCAGTACTTC,CASSPGLAGGRYEQYF
TRBV6-2/TRBV6-3,TRBJ1-1,many,.,TGTGCCAGTTCGAGGGAGGGGCTCCCTGAAGCTTTCTTT,CASSREGLPEAFF
TRBV7-9,TRBJ1-2,few,.,TGTGCCAGCAGCCCTGATGGGGAAACTTTACCCTATGGCTACACCTTC,CASSPDGETLPYGYTF
TRBV27,TRBJ1-1,.,.,TGTGCCAGCAGTTTTCTGGGAAGCACTGAAGCTTTCTTT,CASSFLGSTEAFF
TRBV5-1,TRBJ2-3,.,.,TGCGCCAGCAGCTTTCAATCCACAGATACGCAGTATTTT,CASSFQSTDTQYF
TRBV7-6,TRBJ2-5,few,TRBD2,TGTGCCAGCAGCTCCGTAGCGGGATTTAAAGAGACCCAGTACTTC,CASSSVAGFKETQYF
TRBV20-1,TRBJ1-2,.,TRBD1,TGCAGTGCGGATCAACAGGGGTTGAGTGGCTACACCTTC,CSADQQGLSGYTF
TRBV7-2,TRBJ1-1,.,.,TGTGCCAGCAGCTTAGGTTTGCGGAACACTGAAGCTTTCTTT,CASSLGLRNTEAFF
TRBV7-9,TRBJ2-3,.,.,TGTGCCAGCAGCTCGAAAGGGACTCTGTTCACAGATACGCAGTATTTT,CASSSKGTLFTDTQYF
TRBV28,TRBJ2-7,.,.,TGTGCCACGACAGTCCTCTACGAGCAGTACTTC,CATTVLYEQYF
TRBV12-3/TRBV12-4,TRBJ2-2,.,.,TGTGCCAGCAAGGTCGGGGGGCTCAACACCGGGGAGCTGTTTTTT,CASKVGGLNTGELFF